Listed here is a single T cell receptor (beta chain). What it binds is unknown. Germline values: CDR1 MNHEY, CDR2 SVGEGT. The CDR3 contains 14 residues. Trimming removed 2 bases from V and 7 bases from J, with 12 bases in between. TCRdb re-called the 5' RACE reads through MiXCR, storing one row per CDR3 protein. The sample holds about 900,000 distinct CDR3 sequences; approximately 13% are singletons and the top ten take 1.5% to 2%. The sample belongs to a study of identical twins. The study, taken as a whole, reports: The models systematically underestimated how much out-of-frame TCR alpha was shared in monozygotic twins. Twin-shared out-of-frame alpha sequences showed excess low generation probability. Within cord blood, abundant beta clonotypes carried fewer insertions, but memory repertoires showed no such trend. Invariant MAIT and iNKT cells may have partly biased zero-insertion analyses.

The same specimen was also included in a second study, on yellow fever vaccine responses in identical twins.

The specimen was PBMCs. The clonotype was recovered from a woman younger than 30 in good health. The genes are TRBV6-2 or TRBV6-3 and TRBJ2-1, with a weak D call TRBD1 (5 bases). The CDR3 DNA sequence: TGTGCCAGCAGTTACGGCCAGGGAAGGAATGAGCAGTTCTTC. Amino acids: CASSYGQGRNEQFF.